A selection of T cell receptor beta chains follows, all from one sample in a study of T cell responses to AZD1222 COVID-19 vaccine. Only in-frame clones appear in the TCRdb table, and some are missing; sequencing was by immunoSEQ multiplex PCR. The data show 150,000 to 200,000 clones, around nine tenths seen once. The sequencing used peripheral blood, collected 28 days after the second AZD1222 dose. All receptors come from an adult who received the AZD1222 COVID-19 vaccine. Each CDR3 is given with its conserved first and last residue. Each record gives: V gene, CDR3 length, D gene, J gene, clone size, CDR3 DNA, CDR3 protein. A D gene is named only where the DNA matches it firmly. Some rows have no size entry. The others give once, few or many, or a class for an expanded clone.

TRBV7-2	18	NA	TRBJ1-3	NA	TGTGCCAGCAGCTTAGAAGCGGACAGCTTTACCTCTGGAAACACCATATATTTT	CASSLEADSFTSGNTIYF
TRBV27	14	TRBD1	TRBJ1-2	NA	TGTGCCAGCGCAAAACAGGGGTTTCCAGATGGCTACACCTTC	CASAKQGFPDGYTF
TRBV28	12	NA	TRBJ1-1	NA	TGTGCCAGCAGTTACGGGTCTACTGAAGCTTTCTTT	CASSYGSTEAFF
TRBV6-5	14	NA	TRBJ1-6	NA	TGTGCCAGCAGTCTGCAGCAACCGAATTCACCCCTCCACTTT	CASSLQQPNSPLHF
TRBV10-3	14	TRBD1	TRBJ2-1	NA	TGTGCCGCCTCCCCCGGGACAGGGGTAAATGAGCAGTTCTTC	CAASPGTGVNEQFF
TRBV7-9	13	NA	TRBJ2-1	NA	TGTGCCAGCAGCTCAAATAGGGGCAATGAGCAGTTCTTC	CASSSNRGNEQFF
TRBV7-6	17	TRBD2	TRBJ2-1	NA	TGTGCCAGCAGCCGAGCCTCGACTAGCGGGAGGCACAATGAGCAGTTCTTC	CASSRASTSGRHNEQFF
TRBV5-1	15	TRBD1	TRBJ1-2	NA	TGCGCCAGCAGACCGGGACAGTCAGCTAACTATGGCTACACCTTC	CASRPGQSANYGYTF
TRBV7-2	19	NA	TRBJ1-2	NA	TGTGCCAGCAGCTTCTCCCCTCCGGGGGGCGAATATTCCTACGGTGGCTACACCTTC	CASSFSPPGGEYSYGGYTF
TRBV30	15	TRBD1	TRBJ1-5	NA	TGTGCCTGGAGTGCGCTGGGACAGGGTGTCCAGCCCCAGCATTTT	CAWSALGQGVQPQHF
TRBV30	14	NA	TRBJ2-3	NA	TGTGCCTGGAGTGGGCTGCCCGGGGCAGATACGCAGTATTTT	CAWSGLPGADTQYF
TRBV27	15	TRBD1	TRBJ1-1	NA	TGTGCCAGCAGTCAGGGGGTGGCAGCTCACTCTGAAGCTTTCTTT	CASSQGVAAHSEAFF
TRBV7-9	12	NA	TRBJ2-5	NA	TGTGCCAGCAGCTTGACCAAGGAGACCCAGTACTTC	CASSLTKETQYF
TRBV29-1	12	NA	TRBJ1-1	NA	TGCAGCGTTGATATCCGGCTGAGTGAAGCTTTCTTT	CSVDIRLSEAFF
TRBV5-4	11	NA	TRBJ1-2	NA	TGTTGTTCTGGGGGCGACTATGGCTACACCTTC	CCSGGDYGYTF
TRBV30	14	TRBD2	TRBJ2-3	NA	TGTGCCTGGAGTAATAGCGGGGGAGCAAGGACGCAGTATTTT	CAWSNSGGARTQYF
TRBV5-6	13	NA	TRBJ2-7	NA	TGTGCCAGCAGCCTCCAGTTGCGGGGCGAGCAGTACTTC	CASSLQLRGEQYF
TRBV10-3	13	NA	TRBJ1-1	NA	TGTGCCATCGAGGAGGGGCTGGGCACTGAAGCTTTCTTT	CAIEEGLGTEAFF
TRBV7-9	12	NA	TRBJ1-2	few	TGTGCCAGCAGCTCCCCAGGATATGGCTACACCTTC	CASSSPGYGYTF
TRBV7-9	17	NA	TRBJ1-3	NA	TGTGCCAGCAGCTTAGGACCGGGTAGCAGCCGTCCAAACACCATATATTTT	CASSLGPGSSRPNTIYF
TRBV24-1	13	NA	TRBJ2-7	NA	TGTGCCACCAGGGGAAGTTGGGTCTACGAGCAGTACTTC	CATRGSWVYEQYF
TRBV6-5	13	NA	TRBJ1-1	few	TGTGCCAGCAGTCCTCCAGGGAACACTGAAGCTTTCTTT	CASSPPGNTEAFF
TRBV18	15	NA	TRBJ2-2	NA	TGTGCCAGCTCACTAGATTGGGATAACACCGGGGAGCTGTTTTTT	CASSLDWDNTGELFF
TRBV6-5	12	TRBD1	TRBJ1-2	once	TGTGCCAGCAGAAACCGACAGGGCGGTTACACCTTC	CASRNRQGGYTF
TRBV4-1	12	NA	TRBJ1-1	NA	TGCGCCAGCAGCCCCCCAGGGCGTGAAGCTTTCTTT	CASSPPGREAFF
TRBV7-4	19	TRBD2	TRBJ2-2	NA	TGTGCCAGCAGCACGCTAGCGGGGGCCTCGTTCGCGAACACCGGGGAGCTGTTTTTT	CASSTLAGASFANTGELFF
TRBV25-1	17	NA	TRBJ2-7	NA	TGTGCCAGCAGTGACCAACATCCCCTAAGACAGTCCTACGAGCAGTACTTC	CASSDQHPLRQSYEQYF
TRBV14	13	NA	TRBJ2-7	once	TGTGCCAGCAGCCAAGGACCTTCCTACGAGCAGTACTTC	CASSQGPSYEQYF
TRBV30	13	NA	TRBJ1-4	NA	TGTGCCTGGACTGGACTAACTAATGAAAAACTGTTTTTT	CAWTGLTNEKLFF
TRBV19	17	NA	TRBJ1-1	NA	TGTGCCAGTAGTAAAACCGGGACGGTGGCCATGAACACTGAAGCTTTCTTT	CASSKTGTVAMNTEAFF
TRBV4-3	16	NA	TRBJ1-4	few	TGCGCCAGCAGCCAGGTACAGGGTAGCACTAATGAAAAACTGTTTTTT	CASSQVQGSTNEKLFF
TRBV2	14	TRBD1	TRBJ1-3	NA	TGTGCCAGCAGGGACAGGGTGGCTGGAAACACCATATATTTT	CASRDRVAGNTIYF
TRBV11-2	19	NA	TRBJ1-3	NA	TGTGCCAGCAGCTTAGATGGACGGGGCAGCGGCATCTCTGGAAACACCATATATTTT	CASSLDGRGSGISGNTIYF
TRBV5-1	16	NA	TRBJ2-2	few	TGCGCCAGCAGCTTAATTCTGGGGACAAACACCGGGGAGCTGTTTTTT	CASSLILGTNTGELFF
TRBV27	15	NA	TRBJ1-5	NA	TGTGCCAGCAGTTGGGGCCCTTATAGCAATCAGCCCCAGCATTTT	CASSWGPYSNQPQHF
TRBV11-2	13	NA	TRBJ1-2	NA	TGTGCCAGCAGCTTCCCGACGGACTATGGCTACACCTTC	CASSFPTDYGYTF
TRBV6-5	15	NA	TRBJ1-1	NA	TGTGCCAGCAGTTACTCACCAGGTATGAACACTGAAGCTTTCTTT	CASSYSPGMNTEAFF
TRBV30	14	NA	TRBJ2-7	NA	TGTGCCTGGAGCCCACGAGGGCAGCGGTACGAGCAGTACTTC	CAWSPRGQRYEQYF
TRBV5-1	15	TRBD1	TRBJ2-7	NA	TGCGCCAGCAGTATTGGGACAGTGGGGTCCTACGAGCAGTACTTC	CASSIGTVGSYEQYF
TRBV5-1	15	NA	TRBJ1-2	NA	TGCGCCAGCAGCTTGTTGGCCGGGACCGATCATGGCTACACCTTC	CASSLLAGTDHGYTF
TRBV4-1	15	TRBD1	TRBJ1-2	NA	TGCGCCAGCAGCCAAGGGACAGGGATCAACTATGGCTACACCTTC	CASSQGTGINYGYTF
TRBV20-1	11	NA	TRBJ1-4	NA	TGCAGTGCTAGGGGGAATGAAAAACTGTTTTTT	CSARGNEKLFF
TRBV10-2	13	NA	TRBJ1-3	NA	TGCGCCAGCACCCGAGGAGCAGGAAACACCATATATTTT	CASTRGAGNTIYF
TRBV6-5	11	NA	TRBJ1-1	NA	TGTGCCAGCAGTTACGGGACTGAAGCTTTCTTT	CASSYGTEAFF
TRBV19	16	TRBD1	TRBJ2-1	NA	TGTGCCAGTAGTCCCGGACAGGGAGGCTCCTACAATGAGCAGTTCTTC	CASSPGQGGSYNEQFF
TRBV3-1/TRBV3-2	16	TRBD1	TRBJ1-4	NA	TGTGCCAGCAGCCAAGATCAGACAGGGGACCGCGAAAAACTGTTTTTT	CASSQDQTGDREKLFF
TRBV7-9	15	NA	TRBJ1-1	NA	TGTGCCAGCAGCTCCCTTGGGGCCCAAGGGACTGAAGCTTTCTTT	CASSSLGAQGTEAFF
TRBV3-1/TRBV3-2	16	TRBD2	TRBJ2-7	few	TGTGCCAGCAGCCAATCAGCGGGGGGGATCTCCTACGAGCAGTACTTC	CASSQSAGGISYEQYF
TRBV4-2	14	NA	TRBJ2-1	once	TGTGCCAGCAGCCCCGGCCAAGGCAGAAATGAGCAGTTCTTC	CASSPGQGRNEQFF
TRBV12-3/TRBV12-4	13	NA	TRBJ2-3	NA	TGTGCCAGCACGGAGGGCCTTCGGGATACGCAGTATTTT	CASTEGLRDTQYF
TRBV12-5	13	NA	TRBJ1-5	NA	TGTGCTAGTGAGCTCCAGGGACCTCAGCCCCAGCATTTT	CASELQGPQPQHF
TRBV5-6	13	NA	TRBJ1-1	NA	TGTGCCAGCAGCTTTGTCGGTCCTACTGAAGCTTTCTTT	CASSFVGPTEAFF
TRBV2	10	NA	TRBJ1-2	NA	TGTGCCAGCAAGAGGGATGGCTACACCTTC	CASKRDGYTF